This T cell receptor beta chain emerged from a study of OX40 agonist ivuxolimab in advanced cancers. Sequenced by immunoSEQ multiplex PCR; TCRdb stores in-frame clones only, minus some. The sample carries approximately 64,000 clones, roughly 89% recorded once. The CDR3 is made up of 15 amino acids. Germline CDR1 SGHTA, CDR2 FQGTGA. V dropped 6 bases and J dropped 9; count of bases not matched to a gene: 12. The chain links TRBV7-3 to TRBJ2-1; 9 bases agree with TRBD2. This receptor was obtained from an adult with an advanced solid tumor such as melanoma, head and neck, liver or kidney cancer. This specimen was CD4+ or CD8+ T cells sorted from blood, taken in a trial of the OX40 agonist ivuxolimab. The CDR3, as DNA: TGTGCCAGCAGGGCGCCGGGGCGGGAGGGAAGTGAGCAGTTCTTC. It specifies CASRAPGREGSEQFF.